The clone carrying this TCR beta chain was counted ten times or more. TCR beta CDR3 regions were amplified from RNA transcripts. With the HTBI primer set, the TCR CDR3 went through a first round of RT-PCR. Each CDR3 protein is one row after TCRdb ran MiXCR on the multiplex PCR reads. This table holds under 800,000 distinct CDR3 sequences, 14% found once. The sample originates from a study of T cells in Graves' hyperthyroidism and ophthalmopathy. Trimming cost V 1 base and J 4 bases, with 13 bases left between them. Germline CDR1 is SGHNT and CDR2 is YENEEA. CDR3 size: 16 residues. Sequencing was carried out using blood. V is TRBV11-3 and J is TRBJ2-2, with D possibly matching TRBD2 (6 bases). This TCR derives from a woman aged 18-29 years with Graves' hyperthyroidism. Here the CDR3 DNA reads TGTGCCAGCAGCTTAGTCGCGGGGCTGACCACCGGGGAGCTGTTTTTT. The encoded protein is CASSLVAGLTTGELFF.